The 13 T cell receptor beta chains below come from one sample, sequenced in a study of T cells in lung cancer brain metastases. Using immunoSEQ multiplex PCR, the repertoire was profiled, and TCRdb retains in-frame clones only, with some absent. The sample lists about 770 clones; around 83% were seen once. The sample taken for sequencing was tumor tissue from a brain metastasis. These TCRs come from a man between 65 and 85 years old with non-small cell lung cancer that had spread to the brain.

The J gene is TRBJ1-1, the V gene TRBV14, with 10 positions matching TRBD1. Trimming at V came to 6 bases and at J to 5 bases, leaving 3 bases not matched to a gene. CDR3 length equals 13 residues. Germline assignment: CDR1 SGHDN and CDR2 FVKESK. CDR3: CASSRTGGTEAFF. The DNA for the CDR3 is TGTGCCAGCAGTCGGACAGGGGGAACTGAAGCTTTCTTT. Variable domain in full (rest from reference TRBV14 and TRBJ1-1): EAGVTQFPSHSVIEKGQTVTLRCDPISGHDNLYWYRRVMGKEIKFLLHFVKESKQDESGMPNNRFLAERTGGTYSTLKVQPAELEDSGVYFCASSRTGGTEAFFGQGTRLTVV.

As regards this clone: An end of the junction does not agree with germline; a read error may underlie this. J is TRBJ2-7 and V is TRBV7-8, with D perhaps TRBD1 (6 bases). The germline V gene has CDR1 SGHVS and CDR2 FQNEAQ. CDR3 size: 15 residues. CDR3 sequence: CTSSSPGQTSYEQYF. CDR3 bases: TGTACCAGCAGCTCTCCAGGACAGACCTCCTACGAGCAGTACTTC.

The chain is built from TRBV27 and TRBJ2-7; maybe TRBD1 (5 bases). V was cut by 3 bases and J by 0 bases, with 15 bases left in between. Germline loops: CDR1 MNHEY, CDR2 SMNVEV (reference sequence). This CDR3 comprises 16 residues. DNA of the CDR3: TGTGCCAGCAGTTTTAGTGAAGGGGAAAGCTCCTACGAGCAGTACTTC. Encoded protein: CASSFSEGESSYEQYF.

The chain combines TRBV29-1 with TRBJ1-1; the match to TRBD1 covers 11 bases. CDR3 length equals 13 residues. Germline trimming cut 5 bases from V and 4 bases from J; bases unmatched to any gene: 3. In germline, CDR1 is SQVTM, CDR2 ANQGSEA. The CDR3 bases are TGCAGCGTTCCCGGGACAGGGGGCACTGAAGCTTTCTTT. It yields the protein CSVPGTGGTEAFF.

The chain is built from TRBV4-2 and TRBJ2-5; 10 nucleotides agree with TRBD2. The CDR3 totals 16 residues. From germline, CDR1 is LGHNA and CDR2 YNFKEQ. V shed 1 base, J shed 5 bases, and the junction held 7 bases outside the gene matches. The CDR3 protein is CASSQGVAGGLETQYF. CDR3 in DNA: TGTGCCAGCAGCCAAGGGGTAGCGGGAGGTCTTGAGACCCAGTACTTC.

The CDR3 nucleotides are TGTGCCAGCGGGGGCGGATGGGTCAATGAGCAGTTCTTC. This encodes CASGGGWVNEQFF. The chain uses TRBV28 and TRBJ2-1; possible D gene TRBD1, 6 bases. Germline loops: CDR1 MDHEN, CDR2 SYDVKM. V was cut by 8 bases and J by 6 bases, with 14 bases left in between. This CDR3 is built from 13 residues.

This chain uses TRBV19 with TRBJ2-1; the match to TRBD1 covers 8 bases. V trimming: 5 bases; J trimming: 5 bases; junction bases outside the gene matches: 11. The germline CDR1 and CDR2 sequences are LNHDA and SQIVND (reference sequence). The CDR3 contains 16 residues. The CDR3 spells CASSRPGQGRDNEQFF. Written as DNA, the CDR3 is TGTGCCAGTAGTCGTCCAGGACAGGGAAGGGACAATGAGCAGTTCTTC. The full variable domain, rest sourced from reference TRBV19 and TRBJ2-1, is DGGITQSPKYLFRKEGQNVTLSCEQNLNHDAMYWYRQDPGQGLRLIYYSQIVNDFQKGDIAEGYSVSREKKESFPLTVTSAQKNPTAFYLCASSRPGQGRDNEQFFGPGTRLTVL.

The chain carries TRBV5-4 and TRBJ2-1, with a tentative D call TRBD2 (5 bases). This CDR3 is 13 amino acids long. The V gene's germline CDR1 is SGHNT and CDR2 YYREEE (reference sequence). Trimming took off 0 bases at V and 9 bases at J, with 10 bases between the two ends. Written as DNA, the CDR3 is TGTGCCAGCAGCTTGGAAAGCGGCGGTGAGCAGTTCTTC. The encoded protein is CASSLESGGEQFF. Supplemented by reference TRBV5-4 and TRBJ2-1, the full variable domain reads ETGVTQSPTHLIKTRGQQVTLRCSSQSGHNTVSWYQQALGQGPQFIFQYYREEENGRGNFPPRFSGLQFPNYSSELNVNALELDDSALYLCASSLESGGEQFFGPGTRLTVL.

The chain has TRBV6-6 and TRBJ2-3; D gene unclear. There are 13 residues in the CDR3. Germline V lookup: CDR1 MNHNY, CDR2 SVGAGI (reference sequence). V lost 6 bases and J lost 1, with 8 bases in between. CDR3 region: CASSQLRTDTQYF. The CDR3 nucleotides read TGTGCCAGCAGCCAACTCCGCACAGATACGCAGTATTTT.

The J gene is TRBJ2-5, the V gene TRBV5-1, with TRBD2 identical over 10 bases. CDR3 size: 15 residues. Germline CDR1 reads SGHRS; CDR2 reads YFSETQ. J was trimmed by 2 bases and V by 3 bases; bases with no gene match: 4. The CDR3 spells CASSWTGLAQETQYF. Written as DNA, the CDR3 is TGCGCCAGCAGCTGGACGGGACTAGCGCAAGAGACCCAGTACTTC.

The chain has TRBV9 and TRBJ2-1, with D possibly being TRBD1 or TRBD2 (5 bases each). V gave up 4 bases and J gave up 6 bases, with 11 bases separating them. The length of the CDR3 is 13 residues. Germline CDR1 reads SGDLS; CDR2 reads YYNGEE. The CDR3 nucleotides read TGTGCCAGCAGCCCCTGGGGGTTCAATGAGCAGTTCTTC. Translating gives CASSPWGFNEQFF.

The CDR3 is CASSLEGTSIYTQYF. The DNA of the CDR3 is TGCGCCAGCAGCTTGGAGGGGACTAGCATTTATACGCAGTATTTT. The chain combines TRBV5-1 with TRBJ2-3, with 9 positions matching TRBD2. J gave up 7 bases and V 0 bases, and 6 bases lay outside the gene matches. Germline CDR1 is SGHRS and CDR2 is YFSETQ. The CDR3 is 15 residues long.

The rearrangement uses TRBV5-5 and TRBJ1-1, with D unclear. The V end was cut by 2 bases, the J end by 7 bases, with 6 bases between. Germline assignment: CDR1 SGHKS and CDR2 YYEKEE (reference sequence). The CDR3 covers 11 residues. The CDR3 spells CASSFAVEAFF. DNA of the CDR3: TGTGCCAGCAGCTTTGCTGTTGAAGCTTTCTTT.